This TCR beta chain is drawn from a study of STAT3 mutations in large granular lymphocyte leukemia (dated by TCRdb to between 2018 and 2021). Turning to the overall study: Canonical activating STAT3 mutations were detected in roughly half of the longitudinally sequenced T-LGLL patients. One or more immunosuppressive therapy regimens were given to more than half of T-LGLL patients, and hematologic response was seen in about 42% of the treated patients. To reconstruct clonal hierarchy and dynamics, serial deep sequencing of TCRbeta CDR3 and STAT3 was performed in patients with T-cell large granular lymphocyte leukemia. Two patients with natural killer LGL leukemia were also sequenced longitudinally as controls within the study. From an initial cohort of approximately 200 LGL patients, under 20 representative T-LGLL cases were chosen for longitudinal sequencing of TCRbeta and STAT3. Patients were sequenced at 4 time points on average, with the number of samplings per patient ranging from 2 to 8. The full study reports these points: The burden of the dominant TCR clone was higher than the STAT3 mutant burden in several patients, which suggests that the STAT3 mutation arose secondarily inside a clone that had already expanded. Linking therapy response to changes in TCR clonal burden was complicated by variable intervals between samplings and by differing treatment regimens. Because no samples were available when a clone first appeared, clonal expansion was inferred from samplings taken at other points. Since codominant clonotypes persisted in some patients, a small but highly pathogenic clone may have gone undetected. TCR clonotype switching after therapy was observed in 6 of 18 patients, and all newly emerging clones were found to be STAT3 wild type. At least one immunodominant TCRbeta clonotype was identified in every T-LGLL patient, and multiple immunodominant subclonotypes were identified in about half of the T-LGLL patients.

V has 3 bases trimmed and J has 5 bases trimmed; junction bases matching no gene number 8. CDR1 is given as LNHDA and CDR2 as SQIVND, both from the germline V gene (reference sequence). The CDR3 has 16 amino acids, counting the end cysteine and phenylalanine. Of all the DNA, just the CDR3 is kept, 48 bases in frame from base 1. With regard to this clone: It has no known antigen specificity. The sample holds no much larger clone one base away, and base qualities are not on file.

An Illumina MiSeq was used to sequence the TCRbeta libraries, yielding an average of about 40,773 productive templates per sample. Multiplex PCR amplification was used to generate TCRbeta CDR3 libraries with the immunoSEQ assay. As for the original processing: Repertoire diversity was calculated as previously defined, with values near 0 taken to indicate extremely monoclonal samples. TCRdb's version of the immuneACCESS table is confined to in-frame rearrangements and falls short of the full clone set. An unresolved V gene accounts for under half of the shortfall where checked; the remainder is of unknown origin. For V, J and clone size, that table is used; D and trimming come from the DNA. The sample table contains some 3,900 clones; only one count was recorded for approximately 66% of them. 70% to 80% of the sample rests with the top ten. The same DNA, extracted from blood mononuclear cells, served for both TCR sequencing and STAT3 sequencing.

Sequenced input: peripheral blood mononuclear cells. The receptor chain draws on TRBV19 and TRBJ2-3; 10 bases in the junction line up with TRBD2. The clonotype comes from a man in his sixties with T-cell large granular lymphocyte leukemia. Some clones in this sample may be carry-over from other donors' samples. The age is the age at diagnosis. The base sequence is TGTGCCAGTAGTATCCCCGCTAGCGGGAGTGGAGATACGCAGTATTTT. Translation gives CASSIPASGSGDTQYF.